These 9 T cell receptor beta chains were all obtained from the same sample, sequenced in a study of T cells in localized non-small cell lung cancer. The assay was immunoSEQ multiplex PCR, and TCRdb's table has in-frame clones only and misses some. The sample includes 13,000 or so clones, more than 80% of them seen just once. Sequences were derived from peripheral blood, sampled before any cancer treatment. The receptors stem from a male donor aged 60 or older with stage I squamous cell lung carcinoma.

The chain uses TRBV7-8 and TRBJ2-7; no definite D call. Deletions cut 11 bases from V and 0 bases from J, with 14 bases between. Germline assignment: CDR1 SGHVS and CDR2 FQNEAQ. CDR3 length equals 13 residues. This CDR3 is CASNRLSSYEQYF. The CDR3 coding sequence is TGTGCCTCAAACCGGTTAAGCTCCTACGAGCAGTACTTC.

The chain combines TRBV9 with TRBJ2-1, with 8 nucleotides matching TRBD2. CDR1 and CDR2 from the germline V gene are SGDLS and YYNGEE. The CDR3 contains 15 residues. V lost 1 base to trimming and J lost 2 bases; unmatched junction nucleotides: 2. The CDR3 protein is CASSVSGGTYNEQFF. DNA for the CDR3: TGTGCCAGCAGCGTATCGGGAGGGACCTACAATGAGCAGTTCTTC.

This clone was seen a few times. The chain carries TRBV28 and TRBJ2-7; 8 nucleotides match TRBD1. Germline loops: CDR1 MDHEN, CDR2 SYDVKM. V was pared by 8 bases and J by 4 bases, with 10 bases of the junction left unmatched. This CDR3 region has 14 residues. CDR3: CASGQGALAYEQYF. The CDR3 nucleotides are TGTGCCAGCGGACAGGGAGCCCTCGCGTACGAGCAGTACTTC.

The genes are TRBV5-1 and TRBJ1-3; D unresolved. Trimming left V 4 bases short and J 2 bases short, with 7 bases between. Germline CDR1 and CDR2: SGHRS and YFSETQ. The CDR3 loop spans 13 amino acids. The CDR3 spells CASSGETGNTIYF. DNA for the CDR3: TGCGCCAGCAGCGGGGAGACTGGAAACACCATATATTTT. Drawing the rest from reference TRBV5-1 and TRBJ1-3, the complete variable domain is KAGVTQTPRYLIKTRGQQVTLSCSPISGHRSVSWYQQTPGQGLQFLFEYFSETQRNKGNFPGRFSGRQFSNSRSEMNVSTLELGDSALYLCASSGETGNTIYFGEGSWLTVV.

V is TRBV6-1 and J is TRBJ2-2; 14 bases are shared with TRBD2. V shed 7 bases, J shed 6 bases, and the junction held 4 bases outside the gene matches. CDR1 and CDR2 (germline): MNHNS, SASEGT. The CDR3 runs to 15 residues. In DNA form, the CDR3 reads TGTGCCAGCACCTGGACTAGCGGGAGGCCCGGGGAGCTGTTTTTT. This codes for CASTWTSGRPGELFF.

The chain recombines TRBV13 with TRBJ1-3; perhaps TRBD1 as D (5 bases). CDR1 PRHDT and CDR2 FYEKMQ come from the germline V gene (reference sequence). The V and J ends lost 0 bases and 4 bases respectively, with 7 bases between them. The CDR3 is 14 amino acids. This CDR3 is CASSLGRGGNTIYF. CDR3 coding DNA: TGTGCCAGCAGCTTAGGCCGGGGCGGAAACACCATATATTTT.

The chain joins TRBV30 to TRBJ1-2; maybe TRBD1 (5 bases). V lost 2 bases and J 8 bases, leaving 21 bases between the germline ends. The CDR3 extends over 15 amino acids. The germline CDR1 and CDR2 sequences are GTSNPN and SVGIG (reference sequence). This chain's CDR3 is CAWSPFGAFGGGYTF. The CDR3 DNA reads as TGTGCCTGGAGTCCATTTGGAGCCTTCGGGGGAGGCTACACCTTC.

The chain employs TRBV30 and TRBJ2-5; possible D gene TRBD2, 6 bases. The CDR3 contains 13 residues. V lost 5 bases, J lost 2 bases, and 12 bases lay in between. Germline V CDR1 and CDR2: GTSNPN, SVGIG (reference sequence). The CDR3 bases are TGTGCCTGGGATAAGGGACTGCAAGAGACCCAGTACTTC. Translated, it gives CAWDKGLQETQYF.

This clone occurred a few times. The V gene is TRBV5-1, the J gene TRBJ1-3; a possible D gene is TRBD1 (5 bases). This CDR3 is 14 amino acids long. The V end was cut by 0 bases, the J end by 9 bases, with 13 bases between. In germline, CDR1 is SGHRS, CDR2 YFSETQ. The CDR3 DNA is TGCGCCAGCAGCTTGGGGGACCCAAGGGCCACCATATATTTT. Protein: CASSLGDPRATIYF.